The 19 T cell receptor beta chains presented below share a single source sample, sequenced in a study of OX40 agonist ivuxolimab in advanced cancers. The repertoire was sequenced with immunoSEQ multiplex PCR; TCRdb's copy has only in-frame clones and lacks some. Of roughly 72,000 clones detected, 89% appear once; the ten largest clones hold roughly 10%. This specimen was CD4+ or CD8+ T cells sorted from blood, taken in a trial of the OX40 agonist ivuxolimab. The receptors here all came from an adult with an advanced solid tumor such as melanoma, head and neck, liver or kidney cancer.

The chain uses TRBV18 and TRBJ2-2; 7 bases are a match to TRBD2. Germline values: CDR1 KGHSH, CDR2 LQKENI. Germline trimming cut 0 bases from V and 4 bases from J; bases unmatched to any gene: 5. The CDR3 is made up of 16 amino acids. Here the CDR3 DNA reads TGTGCCAGCTCACCACCGGCTAGCGGTGGCACCGGGGAGCTGTTTTTT. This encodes CASSPPASGGTGELFF.

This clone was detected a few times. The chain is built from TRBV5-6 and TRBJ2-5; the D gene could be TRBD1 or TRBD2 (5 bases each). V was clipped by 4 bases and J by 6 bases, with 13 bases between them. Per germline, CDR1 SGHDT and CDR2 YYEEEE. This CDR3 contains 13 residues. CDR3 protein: CASSPGEGKTQYF. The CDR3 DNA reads TGTGCCAGCAGCCCGGGCGAGGGGAAGACCCAGTACTTC.

DNA of the CDR3: TGTGCCATCAGAATGACTGGGTCATTCTCTGGAAACACCATATATTTT. Translation gives CAIRMTGSFSGNTIYF. This chain uses TRBV10-3 with TRBJ1-3, with D uncertain. V dropped 6 bases and J dropped 0 bases, with 15 bases sitting between them. This CDR3 is built from 16 residues. Germline values: CDR1 ENHRY, CDR2 SYGVKD.

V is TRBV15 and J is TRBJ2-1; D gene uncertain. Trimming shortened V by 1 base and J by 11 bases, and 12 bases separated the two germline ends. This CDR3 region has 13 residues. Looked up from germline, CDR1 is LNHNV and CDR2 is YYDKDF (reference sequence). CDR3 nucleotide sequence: TGTGCCACCAGCAGAGTTCCTGTTGGGAAGCAGTTCTTC. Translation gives CATSRVPVGKQFF.

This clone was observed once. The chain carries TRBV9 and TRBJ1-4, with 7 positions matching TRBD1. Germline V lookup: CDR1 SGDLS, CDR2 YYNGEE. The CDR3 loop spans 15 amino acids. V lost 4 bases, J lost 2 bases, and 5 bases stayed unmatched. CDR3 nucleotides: TGTGCCAGCAGCCCACAGACAGGGACTAATGAAAAACTGTTTTTT. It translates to CASSPQTGTNEKLFF.

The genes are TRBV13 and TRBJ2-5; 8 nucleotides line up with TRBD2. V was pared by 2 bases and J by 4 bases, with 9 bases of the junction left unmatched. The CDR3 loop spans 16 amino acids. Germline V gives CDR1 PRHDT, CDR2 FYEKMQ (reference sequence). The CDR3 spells CASSLSAGGALETQYF. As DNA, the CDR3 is TGTGCCAGCAGCTTATCGGCCGGGGGGGCTTTAGAGACCCAGTACTTC.

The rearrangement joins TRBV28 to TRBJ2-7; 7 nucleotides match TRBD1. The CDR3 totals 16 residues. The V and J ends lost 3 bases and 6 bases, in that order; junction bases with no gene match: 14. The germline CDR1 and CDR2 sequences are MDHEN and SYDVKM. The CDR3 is CASSFMDRSLFGEQYF. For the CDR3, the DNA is TGTGCCAGCAGTTTTATGGACAGGTCGCTTTTTGGCGAGCAGTACTTC.

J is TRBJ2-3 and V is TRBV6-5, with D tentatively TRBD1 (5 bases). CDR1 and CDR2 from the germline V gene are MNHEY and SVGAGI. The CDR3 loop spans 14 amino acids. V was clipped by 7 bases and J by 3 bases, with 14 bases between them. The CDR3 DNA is TGTGCCAGCATGCAGGGAAGCTTAACAGATACGCAGTATTTT. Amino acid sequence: CASMQGSLTDTQYF.

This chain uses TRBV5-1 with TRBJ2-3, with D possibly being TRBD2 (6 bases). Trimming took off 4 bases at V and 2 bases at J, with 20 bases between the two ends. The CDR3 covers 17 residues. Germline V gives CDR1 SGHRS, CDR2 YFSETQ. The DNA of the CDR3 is TGCGCCAGCAGCCCTACCCACCTGACTAGGCCCACAGATACGCAGTATTTT. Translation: CASSPTHLTRPTDTQYF.

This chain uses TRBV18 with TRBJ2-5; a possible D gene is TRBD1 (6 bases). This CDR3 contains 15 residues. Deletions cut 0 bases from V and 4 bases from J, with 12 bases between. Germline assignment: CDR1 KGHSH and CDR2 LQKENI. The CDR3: CASSPPTGTGETQYF. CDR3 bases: TGTGCCAGCTCACCACCGACAGGCACCGGAGAGACCCAGTACTTC. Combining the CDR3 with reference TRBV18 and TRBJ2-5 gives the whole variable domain NAGVMQNPRHLVRRRGQEARLRCSPMKGHSHVYWYRQLPEEGLKFMVYLQKENIIDESGMPKERFSAEFPKEGPSILRIQQVVRGDSAAYFCASSPPTGTGETQYFGPGTRLLVL.

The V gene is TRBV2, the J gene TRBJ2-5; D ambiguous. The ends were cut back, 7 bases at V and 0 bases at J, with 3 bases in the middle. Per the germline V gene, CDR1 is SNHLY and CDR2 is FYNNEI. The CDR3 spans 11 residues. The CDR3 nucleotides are TGTGCCAGCACGTACCAAGAGACCCAGTACTTC. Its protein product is CASTYQETQYF.

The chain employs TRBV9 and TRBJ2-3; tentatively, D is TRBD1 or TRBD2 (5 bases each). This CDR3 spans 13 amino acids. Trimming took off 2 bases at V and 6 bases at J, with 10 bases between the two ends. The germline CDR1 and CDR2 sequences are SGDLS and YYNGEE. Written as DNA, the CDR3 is TGTGCCAGCAGCGTTCGGGGCTCGGATACGCAGTATTTT. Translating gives CASSVRGSDTQYF.

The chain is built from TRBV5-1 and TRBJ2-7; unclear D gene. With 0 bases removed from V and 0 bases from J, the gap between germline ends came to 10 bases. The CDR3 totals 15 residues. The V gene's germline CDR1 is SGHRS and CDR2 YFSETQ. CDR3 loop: CASSLVAVSSYEQYF. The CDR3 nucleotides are TGCGCCAGCAGCTTGGTTGCAGTGAGCTCCTACGAGCAGTACTTC.

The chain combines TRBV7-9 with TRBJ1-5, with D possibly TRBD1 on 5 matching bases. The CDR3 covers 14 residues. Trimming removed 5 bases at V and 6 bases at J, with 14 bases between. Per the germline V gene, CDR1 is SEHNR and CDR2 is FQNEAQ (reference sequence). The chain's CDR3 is CASSRGQGTQPQHF. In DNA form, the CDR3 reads TGTGCCAGCAGCCGAGGGCAGGGAACTCAGCCCCAGCATTTT.

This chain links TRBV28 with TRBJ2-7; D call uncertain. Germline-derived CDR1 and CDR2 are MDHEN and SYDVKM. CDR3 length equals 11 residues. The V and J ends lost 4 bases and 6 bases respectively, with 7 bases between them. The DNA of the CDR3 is TGTGCCAGCAGTTCGTCTACCGAGCAGTACTTC. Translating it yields CASSSSTEQYF.

This chain's CDR3 is CASRSWAGSSYEQYF. The CDR3 DNA sequence: TGTGCCAGCAGGTCATGGGCAGGGAGCTCCTACGAGCAGTACTTC. The V call is TRBV5-4, the J call TRBJ2-7; D is perhaps TRBD1 or TRBD2 (5 bases each). CDR3 length: 15 residues. Germline loops: CDR1 SGHNT, CDR2 YYREEE (reference sequence). V shed 5 bases and J shed 0 bases, with 15 bases lying between them.

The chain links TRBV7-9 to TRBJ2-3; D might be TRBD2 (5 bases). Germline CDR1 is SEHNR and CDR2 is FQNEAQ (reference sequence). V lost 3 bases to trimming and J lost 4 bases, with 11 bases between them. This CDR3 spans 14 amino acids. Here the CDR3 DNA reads TGTGCCAGCAGCTTTGGAGGATTCCCAGATACGCAGTATTTT. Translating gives CASSFGGFPDTQYF.

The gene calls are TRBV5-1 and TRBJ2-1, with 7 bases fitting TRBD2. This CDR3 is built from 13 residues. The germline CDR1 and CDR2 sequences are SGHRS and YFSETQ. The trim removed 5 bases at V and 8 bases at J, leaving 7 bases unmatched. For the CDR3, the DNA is TGCGCCAGCAGAGATGCGGGGGTGGATGAGCAGTTCTTC. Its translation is CASRDAGVDEQFF.

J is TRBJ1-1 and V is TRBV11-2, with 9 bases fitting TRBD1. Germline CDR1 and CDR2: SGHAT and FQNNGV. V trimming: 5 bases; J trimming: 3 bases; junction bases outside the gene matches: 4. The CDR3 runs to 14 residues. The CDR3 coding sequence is TGTGCCAGCAGCCAACAGGGGGCCTACACTGAAGCTTTCTTT. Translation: CASSQQGAYTEAFF. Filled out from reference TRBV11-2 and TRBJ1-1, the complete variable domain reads EAGVAQSPRYKIIEKRQSVAFWCNPISGHATLYWYQQILGQGPKLLIQFQNNGVVDDSQLPKDRFSAERLKGVDSTLKIQPAKLEDSAVYLCASSQQGAYTEAFFGQGTRLTVV.